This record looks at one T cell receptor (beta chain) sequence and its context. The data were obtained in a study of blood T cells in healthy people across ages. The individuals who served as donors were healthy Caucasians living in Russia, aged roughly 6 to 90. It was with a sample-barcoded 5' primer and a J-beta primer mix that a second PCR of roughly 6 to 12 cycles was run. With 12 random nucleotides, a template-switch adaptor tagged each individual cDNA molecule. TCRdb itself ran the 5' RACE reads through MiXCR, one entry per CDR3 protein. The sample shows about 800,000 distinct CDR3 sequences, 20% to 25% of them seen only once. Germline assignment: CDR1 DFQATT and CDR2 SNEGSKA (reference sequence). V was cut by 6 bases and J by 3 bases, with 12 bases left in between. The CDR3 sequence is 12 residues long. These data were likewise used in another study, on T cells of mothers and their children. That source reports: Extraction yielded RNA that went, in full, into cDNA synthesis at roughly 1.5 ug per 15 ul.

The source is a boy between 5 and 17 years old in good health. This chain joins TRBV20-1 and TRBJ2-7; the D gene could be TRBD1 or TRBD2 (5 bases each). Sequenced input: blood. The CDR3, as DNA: TGCAGTGCGCAGAGAGGGGACTACGAGCAGTACTTC. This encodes CSAQRGDYEQYF.